These 21 T cell receptor beta chains share one sample of origin, sequenced in a study of cytomegalovirus exposure and HLA in healthy donors (dated by TCRdb to 2016 to 2017). Receptor amplification or capture employed the immunoSEQ multiplex PCR assay. The multiplex PCR relied on a mix of 60 forward primers for TCR Vbeta segments and 13 reverse primers for TCR Jbeta segments. In its TCRdb copy, this immuneACCESS table keeps in-frame sequences only and misses some clones. Where compared with another copy, unresolved V genes explain less than half of these, and the others have no known cause. This sample comprises 150,000 to 200,000 clones, about four fifths of them detected only once. The ten largest clones add up to about 1.6% of the sample. Sequencing used PBMCs. The source of these receptors is a girl aged 10 to 17 in good health and CMV-seropositive.

The rearrangement uses TRBV29-1 and TRBJ2-3; TRBD1 matches 8 bases. The CDR3 consists of 16 residues. After removal of 3 bases from V and 2 bases from J, the junction contained 10 bases not matched to a gene. Germline values: CDR1 SQVTM, CDR2 ANQGSEA. Here the CDR3 reads CSVEGTGQGPTDTQYF. CDR3 in DNA: TGCAGCGTTGAGGGCACTGGACAGGGCCCCACAGATACGCAGTATTTT.

This clone was observed a few times. This chain connects TRBV7-9 to TRBJ1-1; TRBD1 aligns across 10 bases. CDR3 size: 16 residues. Germline CDR1 reads SEHNR; CDR2 reads FQNEAQ (reference sequence). The V and J ends lost 3 bases and 4 bases, in that order; junction bases with no gene match: 8. The CDR3 is CASSFRTGGSLTEAFF. The CDR3 coding sequence is TGTGCCAGCAGCTTCAGGACAGGGGGGAGTCTCACTGAAGCTTTCTTT.

V gene TRBV7-2 combines with J gene TRBJ2-2; D may be TRBD1 (6 bases). This CDR3 region has 14 residues. The germline V and J ends were trimmed by 4 bases and 3 bases, with 9 bases remaining between them. Germline-derived CDR1 and CDR2 are SGHTA and FQGNSA. CDR3 region: CASSSTGYTGELFF. In DNA form, the CDR3 reads TGTGCCAGCAGCTCTACAGGGTACACCGGGGAGCTGTTTTTT.

The chain couples TRBV5-1 to TRBJ1-2, with 12 positions matching TRBD1. With V trimmed by 0 bases and J by 4 bases, 7 bases remained unmatched. Germline CDR1 and CDR2: SGHRS and YFSETQ. This CDR3 spans 17 amino acids. DNA of the CDR3: TGCGCCAGCAGCTTGGGGGACAGGGGGCGAGTACTCTATGGCTACACCTTC. It encodes CASSLGDRGRVLYGYTF.

This chain joins TRBV27 and TRBJ2-1, with 10 bases fitting TRBD1. The CDR3 covers 16 residues. Germline V gives CDR1 MNHEY, CDR2 SMNVEV (reference sequence). The J segment lost 12 bases and the V segment lost 5 bases, leaving 16 bases of the junction unmatched. In nucleotides, the CDR3 is TGTGCCAGCAGTCAAGACGGACAGGGGGGTAGGGAAGGGCAGTTCTTC. It specifies CASSQDGQGGREGQFF.

In regard to this clone: This sample includes further DNA sequences coding for the same CDR3. This rearrangement joins TRBV11-2 to TRBJ1-2; 9 bases are shared with TRBD1. Germline values: CDR1 SGHAT, CDR2 FQNNGV. The CDR3 is 12 residues long. V was clipped by 4 bases and J by 14 bases; unmatched bases: 8. DNA for the CDR3: TGTGCCAGCAGCTCGCTACAGGGGGCTGGGACCTTC. Amino acids: CASSSLQGAGTF.

CDR3 sequence (DNA): TGTGCCAGTAGTACCCGGGATACCGGGACAATGAGTACCTTC. This gives the protein CASSTRDTGTMSTF. This chain uses TRBV19 with TRBJ1-2, with D possibly matching TRBD1 (6 bases). Trimming shortened V by 4 bases and J by 14 bases, and 23 bases separated the two germline ends. The germline gives CDR1 LNHDA, CDR2 SQIVND (reference sequence). CDR3 length equals 14 residues.

V is TRBV15 and J is TRBJ1-4; D unclear. Germline V gene lookup returns CDR1 LNHNV and CDR2 YYDKDF (reference sequence). The CDR3 has 16 amino acids. V was pared by 0 bases and J by 2 bases, with 10 bases between. Here the CDR3 DNA reads TGTGCCACCAGCAGAGATCAGACGGGGACTAATGAAAAACTGTTTTTT. Amino acids: CATSRDQTGTNEKLFF.

The V gene is TRBV7-9, the J gene TRBJ2-7; TRBD1 agrees at 8 bases. Germline loops: CDR1 SEHNR, CDR2 FQNEAQ (reference sequence). This CDR3 has 15 amino acids. The V and J ends lost 3 bases and 2 bases, in that order; junction bases with no gene match: 6. CDR3 nucleotide sequence: TGTGCCAGCAGCTTGTCAGGGGGCAACCCCTACGAGCAGTACTTC. Amino acids: CASSLSGGNPYEQYF.

V usage is TRBV27 and J usage is TRBJ1-1; 7 bases fit TRBD1. The junction had 8 bases not matched to a gene; V was cut back by 5 bases and J by 5 bases. From germline, CDR1 is MNHEY and CDR2 SMNVEV (reference sequence). The CDR3 covers 14 residues. The CDR3 region is CASSLGGRRTEAFF. The CDR3 coding sequence is TGTGCCAGCAGTCTAGGGGGCAGAAGGACTGAAGCTTTCTTT.

The DNA for the CDR3 is TGTGCCAGCAGCTTAATCGGGTTATGGAATCAGCCCCAGCATTTT. This gives the protein CASSLIGLWNQPQHF. The V call is TRBV7-8, the J call TRBJ1-5, with D hard to call. The CDR3 consists of 15 residues. CDR1 and CDR2 from the germline V gene are SGHVS and FQNEAQ. V gave up 2 bases and J gave up 4 bases, with 12 bases separating them.

The chain is built from TRBV27 and TRBJ2-7; TRBD2 agrees at 10 bases. Germline V lookup: CDR1 MNHEY, CDR2 SMNVEV (reference sequence). V was clipped by 1 base and J by 3 bases; unmatched bases: 6. The CDR3 sequence is 16 residues long. The chain's CDR3 is CASSLLTASGSYEQYF. CDR3 nucleotide sequence: TGTGCCAGCAGTTTATTAACGGCTAGCGGGAGCTACGAGCAGTACTTC.

The gene calls are TRBV30 and TRBJ1-3; no reliable D call. Germline CDR1 is GTSNPN and CDR2 is SVGIG (reference sequence). Trimming pared 0 bases from V and 4 bases from J, leaving 7 bases between. The CDR3 covers 13 residues. CDR3 sequence: CAWSVIEGNTIYF. DNA for the CDR3: TGTGCCTGGAGTGTTATAGAGGGAAACACCATATATTTT.

CDR3 protein: CASSPGQGRDTEAFF. The DNA of the CDR3 is TGTGCCAGCAGCCCAGGACAGGGCAGGGACACTGAAGCTTTCTTT. The chain joins TRBV5-6 to TRBJ1-1; 8 positions agree with TRBD1. V trimming: 4 bases; J trimming: 3 bases; junction bases outside the gene matches: 8. Germline lookup yields CDR1 SGHDT and CDR2 YYEEEE. The CDR3 runs 15 residues.

V and J are TRBV28 and TRBJ2-4, with TRBD1 matching 8 bases. The V segment lost 10 bases and the J segment 0 bases; nucleotides outside the gene matches: 5. Germline V gene sequence: CDR1 MDHEN, CDR2 SYDVKM. The CDR3 totals 14 residues. CDR3 sequence: CAIEDRVAKNIQYF. In DNA form, the CDR3 reads TGTGCCATCGAGGACAGGGTAGCCAAAAACATTCAGTACTTC.

The chain joins TRBV5-1 to TRBJ2-1; TRBD2 matches at 7 bases. After removal of 6 bases from V and 5 bases from J, the junction contained 2 bases not matched to a gene. The CDR3 runs 12 residues. The V gene's germline CDR1 is SGHRS and CDR2 YFSETQ. The CDR3 sequence is CASNLADNEQFF. The CDR3 nucleotides read TGCGCCAGCAACCTAGCGGACAATGAGCAGTTCTTC.

This sequence joins TRBV5-1 and TRBJ1-1, with D hard to call. Looked up from germline, CDR1 is SGHRS and CDR2 is YFSETQ. The CDR3 totals 15 residues. Trimming removed 4 bases from V and 2 bases from J, with 15 bases in between. CDR3 DNA: TGCGCCAGCAGCCTGATGGACCGGGGAAACACTGAAGCTTTCTTT. Its protein is CASSLMDRGNTEAFF.

The chain couples TRBV5-1 to TRBJ1-4, with 8 bases lining up with TRBD1. The CDR3 runs to 15 residues. Germline CDR1 SGHRS, CDR2 YFSETQ. With V trimmed by 4 bases and J by 6 bases, 8 bases remained unmatched. CDR3 in DNA: TGCGCCAGCAGCCCCACGACAGGGGCATATGAAAAACTGTTTTTT. This translates into CASSPTTGAYEKLFF.

The DNA of the CDR3 is TGTGCCAGCAGCTTACAGGGTGTGGGAGAGACCCAGTACTTC. Its translation is CASSLQGVGETQYF. This chain uses TRBV7-9 with TRBJ2-5; tentative D call: TRBD1 (5 bases). This CDR3 has 14 residues. CDR1 is SEHNR, CDR2 FQNEAQ, per germline (reference sequence). Trimming shortened V by 2 bases and J by 4 bases, and 11 bases separated the two germline ends.

On this clone: A read error is likely, as this CDR3 ends without the conserved phenylalanine or tryptophan. This chain connects TRBV4-3 to TRBJ1-2, with D perhaps TRBD1 (5 bases). The V gene's germline CDR1 is LGHNA and CDR2 YSLEER. The CDR3 is made up of 15 amino acids. V was shortened by 0 bases and J by 5 bases, with 13 bases between the two germline ends. The chain's CDR3 is CASSQDLGGTYGYTI. For the CDR3, the DNA is TGCGCCAGCAGCCAAGATCTTGGCGGGACTTATGGCTACACCATC.

The chain is built from TRBV5-1 and TRBJ2-5; 7 bases are shared with TRBD2. The CDR3 extends over 15 amino acids. Germline trimming cut 0 bases from V and 2 bases from J; bases unmatched to any gene: 4. Germline values: CDR1 SGHRS, CDR2 YFSETQ. The CDR3 nucleotides are TGCGCCAGCAGCTTGGTCTCTAGCGGACAAGAGACCCAGTACTTC. Encoded protein: CASSLVSSGQETQYF.